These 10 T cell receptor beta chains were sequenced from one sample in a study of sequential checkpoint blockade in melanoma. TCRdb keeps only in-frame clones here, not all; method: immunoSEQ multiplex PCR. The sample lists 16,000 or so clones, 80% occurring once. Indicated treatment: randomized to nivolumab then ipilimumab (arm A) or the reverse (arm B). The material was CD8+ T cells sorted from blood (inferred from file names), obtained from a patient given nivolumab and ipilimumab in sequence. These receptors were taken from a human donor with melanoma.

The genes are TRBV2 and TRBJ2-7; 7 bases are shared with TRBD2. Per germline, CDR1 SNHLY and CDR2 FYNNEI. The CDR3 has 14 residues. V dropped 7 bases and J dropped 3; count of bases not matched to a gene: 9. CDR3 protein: CASMGSSGRYEQYF. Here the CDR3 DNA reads TGTGCCAGCATGGGGTCTAGCGGCCGCTACGAGCAGTACTTC.

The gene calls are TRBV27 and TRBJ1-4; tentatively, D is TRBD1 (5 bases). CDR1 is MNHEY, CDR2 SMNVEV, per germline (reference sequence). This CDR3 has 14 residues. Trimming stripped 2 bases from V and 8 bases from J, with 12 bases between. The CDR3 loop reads CASSLDQGGEKLFF. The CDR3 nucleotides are TGTGCCAGCAGTTTAGATCAGGGTGGGGAAAAACTGTTTTTT.

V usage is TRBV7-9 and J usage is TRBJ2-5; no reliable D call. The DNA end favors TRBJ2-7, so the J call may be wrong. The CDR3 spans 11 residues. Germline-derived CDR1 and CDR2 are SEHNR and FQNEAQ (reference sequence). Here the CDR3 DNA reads TGTGCCAGCAGCCCCACCTACGAGCAGTACTTC. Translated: CASSPTYEQYF.

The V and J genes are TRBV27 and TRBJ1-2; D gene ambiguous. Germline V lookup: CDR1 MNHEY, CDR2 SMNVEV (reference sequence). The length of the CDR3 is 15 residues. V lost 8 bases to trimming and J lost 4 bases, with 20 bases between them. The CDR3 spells CASLPRASVTYGYTF. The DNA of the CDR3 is TGTGCCAGCCTACCAAGAGCCAGCGTAACCTATGGCTACACCTTC.

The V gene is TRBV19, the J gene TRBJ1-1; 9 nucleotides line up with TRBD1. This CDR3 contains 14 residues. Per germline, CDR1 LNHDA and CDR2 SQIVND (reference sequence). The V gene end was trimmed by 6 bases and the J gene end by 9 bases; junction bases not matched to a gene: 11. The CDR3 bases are TGTGCCAGTAGCCGGGACAGGGACGAACCAAAAGCTTTCTTT. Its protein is CASSRDRDEPKAFF. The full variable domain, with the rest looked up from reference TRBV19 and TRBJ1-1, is DGGITQSPKYLFRKEGQNVTLSCEQNLNHDAMYWYRQDPGQGLRLIYYSQIVNDFQKGDIAEGYSVSREKKESFPLTVTSAQKNPTAFYLCASSRDRDEPKAFFGQGTRLTVV.

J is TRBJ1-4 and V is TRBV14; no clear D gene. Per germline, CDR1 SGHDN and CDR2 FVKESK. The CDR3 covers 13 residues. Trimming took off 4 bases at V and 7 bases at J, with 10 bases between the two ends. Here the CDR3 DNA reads TGTGCCAGCAGCCCAAGAGGGCGTGAAAAACTGTTTTTT. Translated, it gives CASSPRGREKLFF.

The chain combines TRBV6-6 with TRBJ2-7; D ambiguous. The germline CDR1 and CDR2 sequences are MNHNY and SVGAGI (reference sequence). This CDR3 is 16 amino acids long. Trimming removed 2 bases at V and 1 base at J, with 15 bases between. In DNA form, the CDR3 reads TGTGCCAGCAGTTACCCTGTATACGACGGGTCCTACGAGCAGTACTTC. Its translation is CASSYPVYDGSYEQYF.

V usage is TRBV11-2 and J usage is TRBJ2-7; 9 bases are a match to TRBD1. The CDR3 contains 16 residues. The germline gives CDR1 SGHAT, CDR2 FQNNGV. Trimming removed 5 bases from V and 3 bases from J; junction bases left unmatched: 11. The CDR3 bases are TGTGCCAGCAGCAGCCCGATTGGACAGGGGAACTACGAGCAGTACTTC. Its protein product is CASSSPIGQGNYEQYF.

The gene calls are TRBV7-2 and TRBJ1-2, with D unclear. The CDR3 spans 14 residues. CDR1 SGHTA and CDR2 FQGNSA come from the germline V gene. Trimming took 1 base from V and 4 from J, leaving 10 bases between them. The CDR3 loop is CASSLGGLGYGYTF. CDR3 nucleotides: TGTGCCAGCAGCTTAGGAGGGCTGGGCTATGGCTACACCTTC.

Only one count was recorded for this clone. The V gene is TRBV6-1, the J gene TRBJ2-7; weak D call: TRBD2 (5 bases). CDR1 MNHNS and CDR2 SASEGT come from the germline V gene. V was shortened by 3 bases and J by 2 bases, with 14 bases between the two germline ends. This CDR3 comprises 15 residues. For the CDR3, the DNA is TGTGCCAGCAGTGAGGAGGCACATTCGGCCTACGAGCAGTACTTC. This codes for CASSEEAHSAYEQYF.